One T cell receptor beta chain is described in this entry. The antigen is unknown. A much larger clone differs by one base, so this may be a read error. TCR beta CDR3 region amplification was performed from RNA transcripts. First-round RT-PCR targeting the TCR CDR3 was performed with the HTBI primer set. TCRdb reprocessed the multiplex PCR reads with MiXCR, giving one entry per CDR3 protein. The profile covers around 340,000 distinct CDR3 sequences, with roughly 17% appearing a single time and 33% taken by the ten largest. The record originates from a study of T cells in Graves' hyperthyroidism and ophthalmopathy. General study points: Stable hyperthyroidism was told apart from ophthalmopathy by a model built on 13 V-J features.

Not enrolled were patients with uncontrolled infection, other autoimmune disease, pregnancy or lactation. Germline lookup yields CDR1 SNHLY and CDR2 FYNNEI. V dropped 6 bases and J dropped 5; count of bases not matched to a gene: 11. This CDR3 has 15 amino acids. The V and J genes are TRBV2 and TRBJ2-3, with 7 positions matching TRBD1. The source of this sequence is a man aged 30 to 39 with Graves' hyperthyroidism. The sequenced sample consisted of blood. The CDR3: CASRAPGQIRDTQYF. The CDR3 nucleotides read TGTGCCAGCAGGGCCCCGGGACAGATAAGAGATACGCAGTATTTT.